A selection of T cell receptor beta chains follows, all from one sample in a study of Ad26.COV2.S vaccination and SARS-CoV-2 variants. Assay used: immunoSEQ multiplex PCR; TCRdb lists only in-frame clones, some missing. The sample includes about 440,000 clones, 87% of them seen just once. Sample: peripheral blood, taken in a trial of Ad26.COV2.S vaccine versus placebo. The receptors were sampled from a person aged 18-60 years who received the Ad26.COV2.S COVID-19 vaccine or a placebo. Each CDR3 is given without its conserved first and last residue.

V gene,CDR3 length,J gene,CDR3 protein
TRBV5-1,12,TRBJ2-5,ASSLGSTQETQY
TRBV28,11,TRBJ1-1,ASSLFFPSEAF
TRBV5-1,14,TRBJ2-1,ASSRTGTTRVNEQF
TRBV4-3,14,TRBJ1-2,ASSQDIQVLNYGYT
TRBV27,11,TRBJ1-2,ASRRSRNYGYT
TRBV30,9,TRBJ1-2,AWSVWPGYT
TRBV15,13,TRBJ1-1,ATSREGRGNTEAF
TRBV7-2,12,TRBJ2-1,ASSYRLAGYEQF
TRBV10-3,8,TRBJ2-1,AIRGEVQF
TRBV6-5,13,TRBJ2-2,ASSPRGAGGGELF
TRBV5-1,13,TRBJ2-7,ASSLGTSGGYEQY
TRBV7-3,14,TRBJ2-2,ASSQAGRLNTGELF
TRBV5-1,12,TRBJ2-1,ASSLAALGNEQF
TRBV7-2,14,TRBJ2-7,ASSLDHAGLASEQY
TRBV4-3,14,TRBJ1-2,ASSQTTGYDSYGYT
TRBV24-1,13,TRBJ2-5,ATSDRRTGKETQY
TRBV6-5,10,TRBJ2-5,ASSLKGMNQY
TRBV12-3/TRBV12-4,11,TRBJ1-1,ASSFSKITEAF
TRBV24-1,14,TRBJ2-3,ATQGRAVGIRDTQY
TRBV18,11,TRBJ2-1,ASSPPVENEQF
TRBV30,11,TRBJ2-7,AWSVVGYGEQY
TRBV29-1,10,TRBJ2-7,SVESGLYEQY
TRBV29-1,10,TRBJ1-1,SAGRANTEAF
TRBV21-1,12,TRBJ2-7,ASSPLSQDYEQY
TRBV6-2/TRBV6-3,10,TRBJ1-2,ASSQSGYGYT
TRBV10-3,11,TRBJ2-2,AISESWAGELF
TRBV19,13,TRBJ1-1,ASSPTPVGETEAF
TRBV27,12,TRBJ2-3,ASSLFLGGDTQY
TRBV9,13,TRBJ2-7,ASSVGYRGFYEQY
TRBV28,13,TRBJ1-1,ASSLTGLESTEAF
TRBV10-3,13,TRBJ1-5,ATRETPISNQPQH
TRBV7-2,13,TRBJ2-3,ASSLALARTDTQY
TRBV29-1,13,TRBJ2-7,SVESGQGEFYEQY
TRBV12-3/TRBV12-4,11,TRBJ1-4,ASSFAHNEKLF
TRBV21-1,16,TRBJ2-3,ASSNTRTRLPSTDTQY
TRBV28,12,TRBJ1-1,ASSLLRTNTEAF
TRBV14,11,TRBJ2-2,ASSVRQTGELF
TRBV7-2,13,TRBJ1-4,ASSLVGRANEKLF
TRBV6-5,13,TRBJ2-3,ASSPTGPYTDTQY
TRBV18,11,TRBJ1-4,ASSPGPDEKLF
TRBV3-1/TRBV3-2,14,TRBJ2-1,ASSPFPTSAYNEQF
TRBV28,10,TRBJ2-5,ASSYEAGTQY
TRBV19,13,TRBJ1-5,ASSIGAVSNQPQH
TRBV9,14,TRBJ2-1,ASSVGRRTGFNEQF
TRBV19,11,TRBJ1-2,ASSTNRDYGYT
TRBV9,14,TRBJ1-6,ASSPAPGQFNSPLH
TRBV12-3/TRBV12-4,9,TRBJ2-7,ASSLRREQY
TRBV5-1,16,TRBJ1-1,ASSSQVHRTSAATEAF
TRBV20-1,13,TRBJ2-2,SASTSGRLIGELF
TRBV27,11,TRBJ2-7,ASSLDRFSEQY